This TCR beta chain was found in a study of blood T cell repertoires in COVID-19. Study details: Samples came from the United States, Italy and Spain, spanning acute and convalescent COVID-19.

Profiled with immunoSEQ multiplex PCR; TCRdb holds only in-frame clones, not every one. Found here are 100,000 to 150,000 clones, about 87% of them singletons; the top ten hold about 2.5%. Between the trimmed V and J ends, which lost 3 bases and 1 base, there was a span of 13 bases. The V gene's germline CDR1 is SGHRS and CDR2 YFSETQ. The CDR3 length is 15 residues. The sequence was collected from a man aged 50 to 60 with active COVID-19. The chain couples TRBV5-1 to TRBJ1-1, with a possible D match to TRBD1 (5 bases). Material for sequencing was peripheral blood. CDR3 nucleotide sequence: TGCGCCAGCAGCTGGCGGGGCCCGGGGAACACTGAAGCTTTCTTT. Amino acids: CASSWRGPGNTEAFF.